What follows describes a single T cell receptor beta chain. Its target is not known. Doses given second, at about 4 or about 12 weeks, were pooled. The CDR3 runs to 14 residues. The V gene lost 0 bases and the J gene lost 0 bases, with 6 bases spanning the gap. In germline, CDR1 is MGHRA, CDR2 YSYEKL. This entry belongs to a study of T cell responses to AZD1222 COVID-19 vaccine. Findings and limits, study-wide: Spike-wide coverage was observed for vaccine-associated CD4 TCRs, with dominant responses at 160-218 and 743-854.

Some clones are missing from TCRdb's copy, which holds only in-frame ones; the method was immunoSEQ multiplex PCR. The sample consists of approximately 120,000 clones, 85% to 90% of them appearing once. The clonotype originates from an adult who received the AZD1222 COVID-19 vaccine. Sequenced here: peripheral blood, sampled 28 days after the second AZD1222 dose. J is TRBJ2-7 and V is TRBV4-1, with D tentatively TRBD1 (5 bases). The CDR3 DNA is TGCGCCAGCAGCCAAGAGCAGGGCTCCTACGAGCAGTACTTC. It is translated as CASSQEQGSYEQYF.